The next 31 T cell receptor beta chains were all read from a single sample in a study of T cells in Graves' hyperthyroidism and ophthalmopathy. It was RNA transcripts that yielded the amplified TCR beta CDR3 regions. Initially, a first-round RT-PCR of the TCR CDR3 employed the HTBI primer set. MiXCR, run by TCRdb on the multiplex PCR reads, gives a single entry per CDR3 protein. Here the sample spans under 750,000 distinct CDR3 sequences, 18% being singletons. The sample consisted of blood. Every receptor here comes from a woman in her forties or fifties with Graves' hyperthyroidism that later progressed to Graves' ophthalmopathy.

This clonotype was counted at least ten times. The chain uses TRBV27 and TRBJ2-3; D remains unclear. Trimming stripped 2 bases from V and 2 bases from J, with 8 bases between. Looked up from germline, CDR1 is MNHEY and CDR2 is SMNVEV (reference sequence). The CDR3 has 14 residues. Here the CDR3 reads CASSLRAPTDTQYF. CDR3 DNA sequence: TGTGCCAGCAGTTTACGCGCCCCCACAGATACGCAGTATTTT.

This clonotype was picked up many times. This chain joins TRBV18 and TRBJ2-3, with D tentatively TRBD1 (6 bases). This CDR3 region has 13 residues. With 3 bases removed from V and 6 bases from J, the gap between germline ends came to 10 bases. Germline V lookup: CDR1 KGHSH, CDR2 LQKENI. CDR3 residues: CASSPGQSDTQYF. The CDR3 region has the DNA TGTGCCAGCTCACCGGGACAATCCGATACGCAGTATTTT.

The table lists this clonotype with many counts. The V call is TRBV9, the J call TRBJ2-3, with a tentative D call TRBD1 (5 bases). V was clipped by 0 bases and J by 4 bases, with 9 bases between them. The CDR3 extends over 14 amino acids. Per the germline V gene, CDR1 is SGDLS and CDR2 is YYNGEE. Here the CDR3 reads CASSVDQGADTQYF. Written as DNA, the CDR3 is TGTGCCAGCAGCGTAGACCAGGGCGCAGATACGCAGTATTTT.

This chain uses TRBV7-9 with TRBJ1-6; TRBD1 aligns across 7 bases. Germline CDR1 SEHNR, CDR2 FQNEAQ (reference sequence). Trimming took 6 bases from V and 3 from J; bases not matched to a gene: 8. This CDR3 spans 16 amino acids. DNA for the CDR3: TGTGCCAGCAGTTCCGGGACAGAAAACTATAATTCACCCCTCCACTTT. It is translated as CASSSGTENYNSPLHF.

The J gene is TRBJ1-1, the V gene TRBV7-8, with D perhaps TRBD1 (6 bases). V shed 5 bases and J shed 4 bases, with 11 bases lying between them. The CDR3 spans 13 residues. The V gene's germline CDR1 is SGHVS and CDR2 FQNEAQ. The CDR3 protein is CASSGRTATEAFF. CDR3 nucleotides: TGTGCCAGCAGCGGTAGGACAGCCACTGAAGCTTTCTTT.

The genes are TRBV19 and TRBJ1-1; D unresolved. The V gene lost 5 bases and the J gene lost 6 bases, with 16 bases spanning the gap. Germline CDR1 is LNHDA and CDR2 is SQIVND (reference sequence). This CDR3 is built from 14 residues. This chain's CDR3 is CASSPDPFVAEAFF. CDR3 nucleotides: TGTGCCAGTAGTCCGGACCCCTTTGTCGCTGAAGCTTTCTTT.

In DNA, the CDR3 is TGTGCCAGCAGCCAAGAGGCGGGCCTAGTCCCGGGGGGCTACACCTTC. Its protein product is CASSQEAGLVPGGYTF. The J gene is TRBJ1-2, the V gene TRBV3-1; D gene ambiguous. Germline assignment: CDR1 LGHDT and CDR2 YNNKEL (reference sequence). V was shortened by 0 bases and J by 8 bases, with 19 bases between the two germline ends. The CDR3 extends over 16 amino acids. Looking up the rest from reference TRBV3-1 and TRBJ1-2 gives the full variable domain: DTAVSQTPKYLVTQMGNDKSIKCEQNLGHDTMYWYKQDSKKFLKIMFSYNNKELIINETVPNRFSPKSPDKAHLNLHINSLELGDSAVYFCASSQEAGLVPGGYTFGSGTRLTVV.

This clonotype was counted ten times or more. The rearrangement links TRBV7-2 to TRBJ2-5; D is uncertain. The CDR3 contains 14 residues. The V end was cut by 5 bases, the J end by 4 bases, with 14 bases between. CDR1 is SGHTA, CDR2 FQGNSA, per germline. The CDR3 DNA reads TGTGCCAGCAGCCCCGAGGCTTGGGTAGAGACCCAGTACTTC. Translated: CASSPEAWVETQYF.

This clonotype was detected many times. The chain combines TRBV5-1 with TRBJ1-2, with D maybe TRBD1 (6 bases). The CDR3 sequence is 15 residues long. V lost 5 bases to trimming and J lost 6 bases, with 20 bases between them. The germline gives CDR1 SGHRS, CDR2 YFSETQ. CDR3 region: CASSPTGTRGDGYTF. DNA for the CDR3: TGCGCCAGCAGTCCTACCGGGACAAGAGGCGATGGCTACACCTTC.

The chain links TRBV2 to TRBJ1-2; perhaps TRBD1 as D (5 bases). This CDR3 comprises 14 residues. From germline, CDR1 is SNHLY and CDR2 FYNNEI. V was pared by 6 bases and J by 4 bases, with 15 bases between. Here the CDR3 DNA reads TGTGCCAGCAGGGGGGACGGCAGTCTCTATGGCTACACCTTC. It translates to CASRGDGSLYGYTF.

This sequence joins TRBV19 and TRBJ2-5; 9 bases are a match to TRBD1. V lost 5 bases, J lost 2 bases, and 9 bases stayed unmatched. The CDR3 is made up of 16 amino acids. Germline CDR1 and CDR2: LNHDA and SQIVND (reference sequence). The CDR3 is CASSPGTGTGQETQYF. The DNA of the CDR3 is TGTGCCAGTAGTCCAGGGACAGGGACCGGGCAAGAGACCCAGTACTTC.

This clonotype was observed at least ten times. CDR3 residues: CASRSDSYEQYF. The CDR3 nucleotides read TGTGCCAGCAGATCGGACAGCTACGAGCAGTACTTC. The J gene is TRBJ2-7, the V gene TRBV6-1, with a tentative D call TRBD1 (6 bases). In germline, CDR1 is MNHNS, CDR2 SASEGT. The CDR3 is made up of 12 amino acids. V lost 6 bases and J 3 bases, leaving 9 bases between the germline ends.

The V call is TRBV7-9, the J call TRBJ2-7; D assignment may be TRBD1 or TRBD2 (5 bases each). Germline CDR1 reads SEHNR; CDR2 reads FQNEAQ (reference sequence). The CDR3 extends over 13 amino acids. With 8 bases removed from V and 1 base from J, the gap between germline ends came to 12 bases. DNA of the CDR3: TGTGCCAGCGGTTGGGGACCGTCCTACGAGCAGTACTTC. Translation gives CASGWGPSYEQYF. Full variable domain (outside the CDR3, taken from reference TRBV7-9 and TRBJ2-7): DTGVSQNPRHKITKRGQNVTFRCDPISEHNRLYWYRQTLGQGPEFLTYFQNEAQLEKSRLLSDRFSAERPKGSFSTLEIQRTEQGDSAMYLCASGWGPSYEQYFGPGTRLTVT.

The J gene is TRBJ2-2, the V gene TRBV19; D could derive from TRBD1 or TRBD2 (5 bases each). The CDR3 totals 15 residues. The V end was cut by 6 bases, the J end by 4 bases, with 15 bases between. Germline V gene lookup returns CDR1 LNHDA and CDR2 SQIVND (reference sequence). The CDR3 nucleotides are TGTGCCAGTAGGACCGGGACGGCGAGCACCGGGGAGCTGTTTTTT. This sequence encodes CASRTGTASTGELFF.

This clonotype was observed a few times. The CDR3 reads CAWSRTAAGANVLTF. CDR3 nucleotide sequence: TGTGCCTGGAGCCGGACGGCCGCTGGGGCCAACGTCCTGACTTTC. The chain carries TRBV30 and TRBJ2-6; no firm D call. Looked up from germline, CDR1 is GTSNPN and CDR2 is SVGIG (reference sequence). V lost 3 bases and J lost 2, with 11 bases in between. CDR3 length: 15 residues.

The table lists this clonotype with a few counts. A junction end diverges from the germline sequence, so it may reflect a read error. V usage is TRBV12-3 or TRBV12-4 and J usage is TRBJ2-5; D remains unclear. The CDR3 loop spans 13 amino acids. Here the CDR3 DNA reads TGTGCCAGCAGCCAAGACGGCCAAGAGACCCGGTACTTC. Translated: CASSQDGQETRYF.

V usage is TRBV20-1 and J usage is TRBJ2-1; 11 bases map to TRBD1. There are 14 residues in the CDR3. The germline V gene encodes CDR1 DFQATT and CDR2 SNEGSKA (reference sequence). Unmatched junction bases numbered 9, after V lost 6 bases and J lost 8 bases. The CDR3 DNA sequence: TGCAGTGCGAAACCGGGACAGGGGGTCGATGAGCAGTTCTTC. It specifies CSAKPGQGVDEQFF.

Points on this clonotype: One end of the junction varies from germline; a read error may be responsible. This chain uses TRBV4-2 with TRBJ1-1; no definite D call. This CDR3 has 12 residues. Germline loops: CDR1 LGHNA, CDR2 YNFKEQ. In DNA form, the CDR3 reads TGTGCCAGCAGCCCTGCAACCACTGAAGCTTCCTTT. Encoded protein: CASSPATTEASF.

V is TRBV12-3 or TRBV12-4 and J is TRBJ1-3; D not certain. The length of the CDR3 is 14 residues. Trimming stripped 7 bases from V and 0 bases from J, with 10 bases between. DNA for the CDR3: TGTGCCAGCACCCCTTCTTTCTCTGGAAACACCATATATTTT. Residues: CASTPSFSGNTIYF.

The rearrangement uses TRBV24-1 and TRBJ2-5; D call uncertain. The CDR3 has 13 amino acids. CDR1 and CDR2 (germline): KGHDR, SFDVKD. V was trimmed by 9 bases and J by 0 bases, leaving 10 bases between them. CDR3 coding DNA: TGTGCCACCCAGACTTCGTACCAAGAGACCCAGTACTTC. Translating gives CATQTSYQETQYF.

CDR3 residues: CASSHRTGRNEKLFF. CDR3 DNA: TGTGCCAGCAGTCACCGGACAGGCCGTAATGAAAAACTGTTTTTT. V gene TRBV7-9 combines with J gene TRBJ1-4, with 7 bases aligning to TRBD1. The CDR3 totals 15 residues. Germline CDR1 SEHNR, CDR2 FQNEAQ (reference sequence). V was pared by 6 bases and J by 4 bases, with 8 bases of the junction left unmatched.

This sequence joins TRBV24-1 and TRBJ2-1; 8 nucleotides match TRBD1. CDR3 length: 17 residues. With 4 bases clipped from V and 3 bases from J, the junction kept 10 bases outside the gene matches. Germline assignment: CDR1 KGHDR and CDR2 SFDVKD. In DNA form, the CDR3 reads TGTGCCACCAGTGAGTGGGATCGGACAGGGCTCTACAATGAGCAGTTCTTC. Protein sequence: CATSEWDRTGLYNEQFF.

This clonotype has only one observation. The rearrangement uses TRBV10-3 and TRBJ2-2; 10 bases match TRBD2. With 7 bases clipped from V and 6 bases from J, the junction kept 5 bases outside the gene matches. This CDR3 has 14 amino acids. Germline values: CDR1 ENHRY, CDR2 SYGVKD. DNA of the CDR3: TGTGCCATCACCCCTAGCGGGGGCCCCGGGGAGCTGTTTTTT. Its protein product is CAITPSGGPGELFF.

This clonotype was seen only a few times. The chain recombines TRBV27 with TRBJ2-7; 9 nucleotides align to TRBD1. The CDR3 runs to 14 residues. The V segment lost 8 bases and the J segment 1 base; nucleotides outside the gene matches: 6. Germline V gene sequence: CDR1 MNHEY, CDR2 SMNVEV (reference sequence). DNA of the CDR3: TGTGCCAGCGGCTGGACAGGGGCGTCCTACGAGCAGTACTTC. Translation: CASGWTGASYEQYF.

This clonotype has more than one count but fewer than ten. The V gene is TRBV24-1, the J gene TRBJ2-1; perhaps D is TRBD1 or TRBD2 (6 bases each). The CDR3 loop spans 17 amino acids. The V and J ends lost 0 bases and 0 bases respectively, with 11 bases between them. The V gene's germline CDR1 is KGHDR and CDR2 SFDVKD. CDR3 nucleotide sequence: TGTGCCACCAGTGATTTGTGGGGGGCTAGCTCCTACAATGAGCAGTTCTTC. Translated: CATSDLWGASSYNEQFF.

This clonotype was counted many times. The chain links TRBV20-1 to TRBJ2-1; 7 bases map to TRBD2. CDR1 DFQATT and CDR2 SNEGSKA come from the germline V gene (reference sequence). The CDR3 runs 14 residues. J lost 8 bases, V lost 2 bases, and 9 bases had no gene match. The CDR3 protein is CSARSDLAGYEQFF. The CDR3 nucleotides are TGCAGTGCTAGAAGCGATTTAGCGGGCTATGAGCAGTTCTTC.

Comment on this clonotype: The conserved phenylalanine or tryptophan normally closing the CDR3 is absent here, so this likely arose from a read error. The rearrangement links TRBV24-1 to TRBJ2-5; no clear D. The ends were cut back, 4 bases at V and 0 bases at J, with 8 bases in the middle. Looked up from germline, CDR1 is KGHDR and CDR2 is SFDVKD. This CDR3 has 14 amino acids. The CDR3 spells CATSEDGYQETQYL. The CDR3 DNA is TGTGCCACCAGTGAAGACGGGTACCAAGAGACCCAGTACCTC.

In nucleotides, the CDR3 is TGCGCCAGCAGCCAAGGCTCGAGGGTCGGCAATCAGCCCCAGCATTTT. Its translation: CASSQGSRVGNQPQHF. The chain recombines TRBV4-1 with TRBJ1-5, with D uncertain. Trimming removed 1 base from V and 2 bases from J, with 12 bases in between. In germline, CDR1 is MGHRA, CDR2 YSYEKL. This CDR3 spans 16 amino acids.

The table lists this clonotype with many counts. The V call is TRBV7-2, the J call TRBJ2-2, with no clear D. This CDR3 is built from 14 residues. CDR1 SGHTA and CDR2 FQGNSA come from the germline V gene. Trimming shortened V by 4 bases and J by 1 base, and 7 bases separated the two germline ends. This CDR3 reads CASSSSLNTGELFF. The CDR3 coding sequence is TGTGCCAGCAGCTCCAGCCTGAACACCGGGGAGCTGTTTTTT.

This clonotype was seen ten or more times. This chain uses TRBV11-2 with TRBJ2-5, with D unresolved. The CDR3 totals 15 residues. V lost 7 bases to trimming and J lost 2 bases, with 17 bases between them. From germline, CDR1 is SGHAT and CDR2 FQNNGV. DNA of the CDR3: TGTGCCAGCACCCAAAAGGAGCACTCACAAGAGACCCAGTACTTC. This sequence encodes CASTQKEHSQETQYF.

The rearrangement joins TRBV7-2 to TRBJ2-1, with no clear D. Germline CDR1 SGHTA, CDR2 FQGNSA. The CDR3 loop spans 12 amino acids. V lost 5 bases and J lost 8, with 10 bases in between. The CDR3 DNA reads as TGTGCCAGCAGCCACGGTTTAGATGAGCAGTTCTTC. Its protein is CASSHGLDEQFF.